This T cell receptor beta chain derives from a study of read filtering for tumor transcriptome and immune sequencing. Across the study: After DNase treatment, RNA was made into whole-transcriptome libraries.

The germline gives CDR1 MNHNS, CDR2 SASEGT. The CDR3 extends over 14 amino acids. With 4 bases removed from V and 6 bases from J, the gap between germline ends came to 12 bases. Molecular barcoded adaptors covering alpha/delta and beta/gamma chains were used on roughly 370 ng RNA. TCRdb used MiXCR to reprocess the reads, holding one entry per CDR3 protein. The data show roughly 41,000 distinct CDR3 sequences, approximately 15% seen once. This clonotype was recorded many times. This chain connects TRBV6-1 to TRBJ2-2, with D tentatively TRBD2 (6 bases). This TCR was recovered from a donor at least 40 years old with multiple myeloma. The specimen sequenced was a population of CD138-negative cells sorted from bone marrow. The CDR3 protein is CASSASVAAGELFF. CDR3 in DNA: TGTGCCAGCAGTGCTTCCGTAGCGGCCGGGGAGCTGTTTTTT.